Reported below is one TCR beta chain. As handled by the study authors: Amplification with reference gene primers provided the estimates of nucleated cell counts. The method was immunoSEQ multiplex PCR; TCRdb's version includes in-frame clones alone and lacks a portion of them. The DNA was the basis for D and trimming; V, J and clone size are from that table. The table includes under 70,000 clones, around 90% detected once. This sample is part of a study of blood T cell repertoires in COVID-19. Looking at the study overall: The origin of the acute and convalescent COVID-19 samples was the United States, Italy and Spain. From T cells, B-cell-depleted T cells, or PBMCs came the material, which was cDNA or gDNA.

There are 19 residues in the CDR3. The ends lost 3 bases at V and 0 bases at J; junction bases unmatched: 14. The germline V gene encodes CDR1 SEHNR and CDR2 FQNEAQ (reference sequence). The clonotype was recovered from a man in his 60s with active COVID-19. Input material: peripheral blood. This sequence joins TRBV7-9 and TRBJ2-1; 7 bases match TRBD1. CDR3 DNA sequence: TGTGCCAGCAGCTTCGGGACAGACTCTTTTCTTAGCTCCTACAATGAGCAGTTCTTC. It specifies CASSFGTDSFLSSYNEQFF. Full variable domain (missing parts from reference TRBV7-9 and TRBJ2-1): DTGVSQNPRHKITKRGQNVTFRCDPISEHNRLYWYRQTLGQGPEFLTYFQNEAQLEKSRLLSDRFSAERPKGSFSTLEIQRTEQGDSAMYLCASSFGTDSFLSSYNEQFFGPGTRLTVL.